Listed below are T cell receptor beta chains from one sample, sequenced in a study of blood T cell repertoires in COVID-19. Clones were read by immunoSEQ multiplex PCR, and TCRdb kept only the in-frame ones, dropping some. The sample lists 330,000 or so clones; over 80% were seen once. Input material: PBMCs or T cells enriched from blood (not recorded which). The receptors were sampled from a man between 25 and 39 years old who had recovered from COVID-19. CDR3s include the opening cysteine and the closing phenylalanine or tryptophan. D genes are given only for firm matches. Some rows mark clone size as missing; the rest say once, few, many or name a class of expanded clone.

j_call | clone_size | v_call | d_call | cdr3_nt | cdr3_aa
TRBJ2-2 | few | TRBV5-1 | TRBD2 | TGCGCCAGCAGCTTGGCAGGGCTAGCGGGGATGGTCGCCGGGGAGCTGTTTTTT | CASSLAGLAGMVAGELFF
TRBJ2-1 | once | TRBV7-2 | NA | TGTGCCAGCAGCCCGGACACGGCAGTGCAGTTCTTC | CASSPDTAVQFF
TRBJ1-5 | NA | TRBV29-1 | NA | TGCAGCGTTAAAGGGACCGACAGAGACAATCAGCCCCAGCATTTT | CSVKGTDRDNQPQHF
TRBJ2-1 | NA | TRBV9 | TRBD1 | TGTGCCAGCAGCGTGGGCGGACAGGCCTACAATGAGCAGTTCTTC | CASSVGGQAYNEQFF
TRBJ1-5 | NA | TRBV28 | TRBD1 | TGTGCCAGCAGTTTCCCCGACAGGGACAATCAGCCCCAGCATTTT | CASSFPDRDNQPQHF
TRBJ1-2 | NA | TRBV5-1 | NA | TGCGCCAGCAGCTTGGGGGGACTAAACGACTATGGCTACACCTTC | CASSLGGLNDYGYTF
TRBJ1-6 | NA | TRBV7-8 | NA | TGTGCCAGCAGCTTACGAGGTGACTATAATTCACCCCTCCACTTT | CASSLRGDYNSPLHF
TRBJ1-2 | NA | TRBV11-2 | NA | TGTGCCAGCAGCTTAGGTTACGGTTATGGCTACACCTTC | CASSLGYGYGYTF
TRBJ2-7 | NA | TRBV4-1 | NA | TGCGCCAGCAGCCAAGTGGGCTGGGACGAGCAGTACTTC | CASSQVGWDEQYF
TRBJ2-7 | NA | TRBV19 | TRBD2 | TGTGCCAGTAGTATGGCTAGCGGGGGGATCTACGAGCAGTACTTC | CASSMASGGIYEQYF
TRBJ1-1 | NA | TRBV11-3 | TRBD1 | TGTGCCAGCAGCTCCCCCACAGGGGAAATGAACACTGAAGCTTTCTTT | CASSSPTGEMNTEAFF
TRBJ1-2 | NA | TRBV9 | NA | TGTGCCAGTTACATGGAGATGAGTGGCTACACCTTC | CASYMEMSGYTF
TRBJ1-1 | NA | TRBV5-1 | NA | TGCGCCAGCAGCACCCCTTCAGGGGTGGCTTTCTTT | CASSTPSGVAFF
TRBJ2-7 | NA | TRBV13 | TRBD1 | TGTGCCAGCAGCAGCCGGACAGGGCGCTACGAGCAGTACTTC | CASSSRTGRYEQYF
TRBJ2-2 | NA | TRBV25-1 | TRBD1 | TGTGCCAGCAGTGAGGACAGGCTGGACACCGGGGAGCTGTTTTTT | CASSEDRLDTGELFF
TRBJ2-7 | NA | TRBV11-2 | TRBD2 | TGTGCCAGCAGCGAGACTAGCGGGGTGGTGGAGCAGTACTTC | CASSETSGVVEQYF
TRBJ2-2 | NA | TRBV3-1/TRBV3-2 | TRBD1 | TGTGCCAGCAGCCCCGGACAGGGTAACACCGGGGAGCTGTTTTTT | CASSPGQGNTGELFF
TRBJ2-5 | NA | TRBV25-1 | TRBD1 | TGTGCCAGCAGTGAATCTCGTCGGGACAGGGTTTATGGGACCCAGTACTTC | CASSESRRDRVYGTQYF
TRBJ1-3 | few | TRBV5-6 | NA | TGTGCCAGCAGCGGAGGGCTATTCTCTGGAAACACCATATATTTT | CASSGGLFSGNTIYF
TRBJ1-5 | NA | TRBV4-1 | NA | TGCGCCAGCAGCCAAGCCCCGGGGAAAGCTCAGCCCCAGCATTTT | CASSQAPGKAQPQHF
TRBJ1-1 | NA | TRBV6-1 | NA | TGTGCCAGCAGTGACCGGGGAAAGAACACTGAAGCTTTCTTT | CASSDRGKNTEAFF
TRBJ2-7 | NA | TRBV11-2 | TRBD1 | TGTGCCAGCAGCTTAAAGTCCACCCGGACAGGGGGGTCCTACGAGCAGTACTTC | CASSLKSTRTGGSYEQYF
TRBJ1-2 | NA | TRBV19 | NA | TGTGCCAGTAGTATACGCAGCTATGGCTACACCTTC | CASSIRSYGYTF
TRBJ2-7 | NA | TRBV7-9 | NA | TGTGCCAGCAGCCCTACAGGCTACGAGCAGTACTTC | CASSPTGYEQYF
TRBJ1-4 | NA | TRBV6-1 | NA | TGTGCCAGCAGTGAAGGTTGGCGACAGCTAAATGAAAAACTGTTTTTT | CASSEGWRQLNEKLFF